This T cell receptor beta chain comes out of a study of blood T cells in healthy people across ages. The germline V gene has CDR1 SGHAT and CDR2 FQNNGV. Trimming stripped 1 base from V and 14 bases from J, with 16 bases between. The CDR3 runs 13 residues. General study findings and limits: Donor CMV status, an unknown factor, possibly confounded changes in expanded clonotypes.

Together with a sample-barcoded 5' primer, a J-beta primer mix was included in a second PCR lasting about 6 to 11 cycles. All samples yielded 3 million or more CDR3-containing paired-end reads. TCRdb re-called the 5' RACE reads through MiXCR, storing one row per CDR3 protein. The data show 700,000 to 850,000 distinct CDR3 sequences, with 53% seen just once and roughly 37% held by the top ten. Points on this clonotype: No antigen is known for it.

Each of the donors had approximately 10 milliliters of peripheral blood drawn into EDTA-treated Vacutainer tubes. PBMCs were isolated at a quantity of at least 6 million per sample. The chain recombines TRBV11-2 with TRBJ2-3; D gene ambiguous. The receptor was isolated from an elderly man in good health. The sample taken for sequencing was blood. DNA for the CDR3: TGTGCCAGCAGCTTAGGGCGAATGGGGTACGCGTATTTT. This encodes CASSLGRMGYAYF.